The 9 T cell receptor beta chains below were found in one sample sequenced in a study of blood T cell repertoires in COVID-19. TCRdb's copy holds only in-frame clones and misses some; the assay was immunoSEQ multiplex PCR. The table has 200,000 to 250,000 clones, 75% to 85% seen once. The sample comprised peripheral blood. These receptors originate from a woman in her 70s with COVID-19, enrolled during active disease.

V gene TRBV19 combines with J gene TRBJ1-6, with unresolved D. The CDR3 has 13 amino acids. Germline V gene sequence: CDR1 LNHDA, CDR2 SQIVND (reference sequence). Trimming removed 0 bases at V and 10 bases at J, with 7 bases between. CDR3 nucleotide sequence: TGTGCCAGTAGTATAGAGCGCCGCTCACCCCTCCACTTT. It codes for CASSIERRSPLHF.

The rearrangement uses TRBV27 and TRBJ1-5; the match to TRBD1 covers 9 bases. Germline V gene lookup returns CDR1 MNHEY and CDR2 SMNVEV (reference sequence). V was pared by 5 bases and J by 6 bases, with 8 bases of the junction left unmatched. The CDR3 consists of 15 residues. The CDR3 loop reads CASSEQGALAQPQHF. The DNA of the CDR3 is TGTGCCAGCAGTGAACAGGGGGCTTTAGCTCAGCCCCAGCATTTT.

This clone came up once. This chain connects TRBV9 to TRBJ2-7; perhaps TRBD1 as D (6 bases). This CDR3 spans 14 amino acids. The V and J ends lost 3 bases and 2 bases respectively, with 12 bases between them. CDR1 SGDLS and CDR2 YYNGEE come from the germline V gene. Written as DNA, the CDR3 is TGTGCCAGCAGCGAGGGGACACCCACCTACGAGCAGTACTTC. It yields the protein CASSEGTPTYEQYF.

This CDR3 is CASSLMTASYEQYF. The CDR3 DNA reads as TGTGCCAGCAGCTTGATGACAGCGAGCTACGAGCAGTACTTC. The chain carries TRBV7-2 and TRBJ2-7; possible D gene TRBD1, 5 bases. Germline values: CDR1 SGHTA, CDR2 FQGNSA. Trimming pared 3 bases from V and 3 bases from J, leaving 12 bases between. This CDR3 contains 14 residues. The variable domain in full, completed from reference TRBV7-2 and TRBJ2-7, reads GAGVSQSPSNKVTEKGKDVELRCDPISGHTALYWYRQSLGQGLEFLIYFQGNSAPDKSGLPSDRFSAERTGGSVSTLTIQRTQQEDSAVYLCASSLMTASYEQYFGPGTRLTVT.

The chain joins TRBV5-1 to TRBJ1-1; TRBD1 matches 7 bases. The V gene end was trimmed by 4 bases and the J gene end by 2 bases; junction bases not matched to a gene: 5. CDR3 length: 14 residues. Germline V CDR1 and CDR2: SGHRS, YFSETQ. CDR3 DNA: TGCGCCAGCAGCCGGGACAGTATCAACACTGAAGCTTTCTTT. Its protein is CASSRDSINTEAFF.

The gene calls are TRBV7-8 and TRBJ2-5; D might be TRBD2 (6 bases). Per germline, CDR1 SGHVS and CDR2 FQNEAQ. CDR3 length: 17 amino acids. The V gene lost 3 bases and the J gene lost 5 bases, with 22 bases spanning the gap. Here the CDR3 reads CASSLLSSLARGETQYF. In DNA, the CDR3 is TGTGCCAGCAGCTTGCTCTCCTCCCTGGCCCGGGGGGAGACCCAGTACTTC.

The rearrangement uses TRBV2 and TRBJ1-5; D perhaps matches TRBD1 (5 bases). The germline V gene encodes CDR1 SNHLY and CDR2 FYNNEI. This CDR3 contains 15 residues. The V and J ends lost 2 bases and 4 bases respectively, with 12 bases between them. CDR3 sequence (DNA): TGTGCCAGCAGTGAACAGGGAGGATTTAATCAGCCCCAGCATTTT. Its protein product is CASSEQGGFNQPQHF.

The chain combines TRBV27 with TRBJ1-1; 10 bases are shared with TRBD1. The CDR3 sequence is 16 residues long. V shed 5 bases, J shed 5 bases, and the junction held 11 bases outside the gene matches. Per the germline V gene, CDR1 is MNHEY and CDR2 is SMNVEV (reference sequence). The CDR3 loop reads CASSINPGQGTTEAFF. The CDR3 nucleotides are TGTGCCAGCAGTATCAATCCGGGACAGGGGACGACTGAAGCTTTCTTT.

This chain joins TRBV6-5 and TRBJ2-2, with D perhaps TRBD1 (5 bases). V was pared by 8 bases and J by 0 bases, with 10 bases between. CDR1 MNHEY and CDR2 SVGAGI come from the germline V gene. The length of the CDR3 is 14 residues. For the CDR3, the DNA is TGTGCCAGCGGGGCAGGGTCGAACACCGGGGAGCTGTTTTTT. Residues: CASGAGSNTGELFF.